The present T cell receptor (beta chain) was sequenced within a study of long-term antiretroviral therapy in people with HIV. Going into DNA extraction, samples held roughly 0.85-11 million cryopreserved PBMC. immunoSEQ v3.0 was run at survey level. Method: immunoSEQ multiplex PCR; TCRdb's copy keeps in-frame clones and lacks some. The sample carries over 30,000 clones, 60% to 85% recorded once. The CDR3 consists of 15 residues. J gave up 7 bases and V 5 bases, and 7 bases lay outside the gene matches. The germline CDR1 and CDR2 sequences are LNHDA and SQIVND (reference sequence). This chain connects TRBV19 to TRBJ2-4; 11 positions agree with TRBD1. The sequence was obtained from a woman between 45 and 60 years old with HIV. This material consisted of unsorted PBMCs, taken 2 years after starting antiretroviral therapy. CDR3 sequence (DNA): TGTGCCAGTAGTTTCCCCGGGACAGGGGGTAACATTCAGTACTTC. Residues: CASSFPGTGGNIQYF.